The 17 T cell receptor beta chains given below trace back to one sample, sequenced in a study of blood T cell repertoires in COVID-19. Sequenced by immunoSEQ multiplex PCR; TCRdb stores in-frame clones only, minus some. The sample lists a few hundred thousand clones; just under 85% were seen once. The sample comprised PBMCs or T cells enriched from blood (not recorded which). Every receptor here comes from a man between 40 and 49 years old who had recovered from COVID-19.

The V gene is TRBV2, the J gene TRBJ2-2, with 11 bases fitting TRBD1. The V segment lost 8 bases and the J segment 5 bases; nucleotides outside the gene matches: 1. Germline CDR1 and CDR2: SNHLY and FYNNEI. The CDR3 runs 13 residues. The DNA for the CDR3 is TGTGCCAGCCGGGACAGGGGGACCGGGGAGCTGTTTTTT. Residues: CASRDRGTGELFF.

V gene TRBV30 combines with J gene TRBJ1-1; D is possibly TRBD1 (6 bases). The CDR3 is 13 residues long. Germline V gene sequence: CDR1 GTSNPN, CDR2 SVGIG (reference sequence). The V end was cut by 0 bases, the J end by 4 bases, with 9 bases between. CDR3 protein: CAWSVRGATEAFF. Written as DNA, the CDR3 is TGTGCCTGGAGTGTACGGGGGGCCACTGAAGCTTTCTTT.

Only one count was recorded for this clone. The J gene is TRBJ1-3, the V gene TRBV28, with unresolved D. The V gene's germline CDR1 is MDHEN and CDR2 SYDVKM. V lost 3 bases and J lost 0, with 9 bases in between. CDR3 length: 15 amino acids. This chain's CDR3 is CASSLGAISGNTIYF. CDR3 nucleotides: TGTGCCAGCAGTTTGGGCGCCATCTCTGGAAACACCATATATTTT. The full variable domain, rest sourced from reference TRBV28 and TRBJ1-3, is DVKVTQSSRYLVKRTGEKVFLECVQDMDHENMFWYRQDPGLGLRLIYFSYDVKMKEKGDIPEGYSVSREKKERFSLILESASTNQTSMYLCASSLGAISGNTIYFGEGSWLTVV.

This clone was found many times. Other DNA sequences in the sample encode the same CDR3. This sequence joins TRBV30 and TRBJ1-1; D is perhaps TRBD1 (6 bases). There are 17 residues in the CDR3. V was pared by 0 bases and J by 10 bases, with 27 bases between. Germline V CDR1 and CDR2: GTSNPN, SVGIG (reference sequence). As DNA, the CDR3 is TGTGCCTGGAGTGTACAGGCTAGGGGCAGGGGTAATTTGGGAGCTTTCTTT. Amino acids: CAWSVQARGRGNLGAFF.

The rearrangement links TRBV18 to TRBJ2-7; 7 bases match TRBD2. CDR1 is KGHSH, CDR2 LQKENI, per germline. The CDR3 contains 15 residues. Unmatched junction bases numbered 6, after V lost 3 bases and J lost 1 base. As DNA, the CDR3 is TGTGCCAGCTCACCCCGGGGGGTCTTATCCTACGAGCAGTACTTC. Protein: CASSPRGVLSYEQYF.

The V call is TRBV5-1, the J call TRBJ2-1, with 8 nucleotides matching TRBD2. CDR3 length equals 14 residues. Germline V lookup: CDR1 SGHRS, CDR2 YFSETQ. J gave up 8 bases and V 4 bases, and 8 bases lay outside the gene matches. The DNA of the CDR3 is TGCGCCAGCAGCGGTACTAGCGGCCAATATGAGCAGTTCTTC. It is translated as CASSGTSGQYEQFF. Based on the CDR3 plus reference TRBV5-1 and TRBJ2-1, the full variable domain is KAGVTQTPRYLIKTRGQQVTLSCSPISGHRSVSWYQQTPGQGLQFLFEYFSETQRNKGNFPGRFSGRQFSNSRSEMNVSTLELGDSALYLCASSGTSGQYEQFFGPGTRLTVL.

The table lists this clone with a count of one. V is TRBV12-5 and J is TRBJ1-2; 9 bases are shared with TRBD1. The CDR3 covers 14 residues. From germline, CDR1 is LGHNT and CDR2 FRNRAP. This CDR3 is CVIPTQGASYGYTF. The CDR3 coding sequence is TGTGTCATACCCACACAGGGGGCAAGCTATGGCTACACCTTC. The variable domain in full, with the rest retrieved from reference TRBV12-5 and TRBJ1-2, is DARVTQTPRHKVTEMGQEVTMRCQPILGHNTVFWYRQTMMQGLELLAYFRNRAPLDDSGMPKDRFSAEMPDATLATLKIQPSEPRDSAVYFCVIPTQGASYGYTFGSGTRLTVV.

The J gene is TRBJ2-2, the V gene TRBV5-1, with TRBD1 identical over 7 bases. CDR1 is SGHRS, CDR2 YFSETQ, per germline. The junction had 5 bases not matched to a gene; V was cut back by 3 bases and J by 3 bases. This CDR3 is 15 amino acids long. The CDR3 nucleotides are TGCGCCAGCAGCTCACAGGGGAAGGACACCGGGGAGCTGTTTTTT. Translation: CASSSQGKDTGELFF.

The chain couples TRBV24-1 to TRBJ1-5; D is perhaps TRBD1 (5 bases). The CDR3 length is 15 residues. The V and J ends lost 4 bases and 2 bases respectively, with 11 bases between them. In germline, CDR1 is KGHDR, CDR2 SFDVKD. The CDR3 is CATSDSTGGNQPQHF. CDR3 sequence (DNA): TGTGCCACCAGTGACTCTACGGGGGGCAATCAGCCCCAGCATTTT.

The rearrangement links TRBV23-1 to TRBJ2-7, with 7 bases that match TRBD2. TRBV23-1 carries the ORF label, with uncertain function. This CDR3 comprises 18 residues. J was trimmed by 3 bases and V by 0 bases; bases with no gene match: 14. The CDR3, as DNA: TGCGCCAGCAGTCAATCGTACTTGTGGTGGGAGGGCGACTACGAGCAGTACTTC. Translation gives CASSQSYLWWEGDYEQYF.

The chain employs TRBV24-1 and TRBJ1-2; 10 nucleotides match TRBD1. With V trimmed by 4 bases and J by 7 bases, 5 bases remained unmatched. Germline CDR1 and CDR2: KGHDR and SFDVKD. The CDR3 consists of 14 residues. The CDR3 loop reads CATSDRTGGSGYTF. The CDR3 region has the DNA TGTGCCACCAGTGACCGGACAGGGGGATCTGGCTACACCTTC.

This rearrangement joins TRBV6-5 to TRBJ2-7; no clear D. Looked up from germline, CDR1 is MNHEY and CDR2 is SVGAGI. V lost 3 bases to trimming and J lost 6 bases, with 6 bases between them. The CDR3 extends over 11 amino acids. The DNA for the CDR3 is TGTGCCAGCAGTTATTTCTCCGAGCAGTACTTC. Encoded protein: CASSYFSEQYF.

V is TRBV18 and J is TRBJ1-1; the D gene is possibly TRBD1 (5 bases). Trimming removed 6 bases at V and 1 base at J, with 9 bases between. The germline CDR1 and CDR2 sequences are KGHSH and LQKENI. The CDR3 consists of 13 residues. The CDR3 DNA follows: TGTGCCAGCTCGCTAGACAGGAACACTGAAGCTTTCTTT. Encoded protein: CASSLDRNTEAFF.

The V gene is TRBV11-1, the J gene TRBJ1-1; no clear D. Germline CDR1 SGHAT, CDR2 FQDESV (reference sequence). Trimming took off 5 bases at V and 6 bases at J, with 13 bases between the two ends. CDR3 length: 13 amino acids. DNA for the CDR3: TGTGCCAGCAGCCTCAAATCGGGGTCTGAAGCTTTCTTT. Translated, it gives CASSLKSGSEAFF.

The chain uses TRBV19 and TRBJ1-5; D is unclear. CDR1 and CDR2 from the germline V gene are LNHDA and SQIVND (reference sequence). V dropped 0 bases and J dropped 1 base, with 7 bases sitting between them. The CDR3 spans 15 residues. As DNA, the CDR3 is TGTGCCAGTAGTATAGATCGGTGGAGCAATCAGCCCCAGCATTTT. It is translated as CASSIDRWSNQPQHF.

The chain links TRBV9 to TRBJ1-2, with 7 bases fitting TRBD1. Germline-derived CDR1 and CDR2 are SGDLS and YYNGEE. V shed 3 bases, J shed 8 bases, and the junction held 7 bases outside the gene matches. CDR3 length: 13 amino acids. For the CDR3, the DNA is TGTGCCAGCAGCGCAACCAGGGGGGAAGGCTACACCTTC. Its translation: CASSATRGEGYTF.

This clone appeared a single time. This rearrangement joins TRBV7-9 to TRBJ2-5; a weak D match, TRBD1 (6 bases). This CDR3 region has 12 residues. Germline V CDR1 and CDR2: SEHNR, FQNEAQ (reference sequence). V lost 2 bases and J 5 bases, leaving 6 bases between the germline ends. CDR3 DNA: TGTGCCAGCAGCTTACAGGGGGAGACCCAGTACTTC. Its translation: CASSLQGETQYF.